This T cell receptor (beta chain) originates from a study of cytomegalovirus exposure and HLA in healthy donors (dated by TCRdb to the late 2010s). Context from the whole study: An earlier analysis of several hundred of the donors reported 276 Gb of sequence data and approximately 120 million unique TCR beta sequences obtained from about 180 million T cells. An early release that covered some 630 HLA-typed donors contained about 300 gigabases of sequencing data and 70 million to 100 million unique TCR sequences. The genetic ancestry cluster associated with self-reported Caucasian donors included about 84% of the approximately 410 genotyped donors. The aim of the study was to test whether cataloging public T cell receptors could identify signatures of past pathogen exposure. The study used immunosequencing to profile the T cell repertoires of 666 subjects and linked those repertoires to cytomegalovirus serostatus. Along with the approximately 650-subject first cohort, a separate validation cohort of 120 different subjects was used. To predict cytomegalovirus infection status, the study combined high-throughput TCR immunosequencing, statistical association of individual TCRs with disease status, and machine learning. To study patterns of TCR occurrence, a later analysis re-analyzed previously published TCR beta repertoires from around 660 donors and added high-resolution HLA genotyping. The later analysis used no new phenotypic data to find candidate immune exposures, relying instead on TCR beta sequences and their occurrence across donors. An earlier analysis of fewer than 750 of the donors used high-throughput TCR beta sequencing to judge whether each TCR beta V gene segment behaved as functional or pseudogenic. Donor age, sex, ethnicity and CMV serostatus were compiled together with the repertoire data. A later genetic analysis took genome-wide SNP genotypes for about 65% of the roughly 670 donors and used that subset as a discovery cohort. All discovery cohort repertoires had been generated on a single sequencing platform. Both class I and class II loci were covered by HLA typing, at four-digit resolution. The number of typed donors differed by locus: about 620-630 for A, B, C, DRB1 and DQB1; approximately 540 for DQA1; 606 for DPA1; and around 450 for DPB1. A handful of DR-DQ haplotypes were handled as single units for association and clustering because linkage in the cohort was strong. Among some 410 genotyped donors of the cohort, an average of approximately 200,000 unique TCR beta nucleotide sequences was sequenced per donor, of which about 18% were non-productive. On the study overall, not on this receptor specifically: Across donors, most TCR sequences were observed very rarely, whereas some public TCRs were present in many individuals. A later genetic analysis reported fewer N-insertions in productive TCRs among donors in an Asian-associated ancestry cluster than the roughly 650-donor mean. In a later genetic analysis, a missense DCLRE1C variant was associated with V-gene and J-gene trimming of TCR beta chains, and the association was replicated in an independent cohort. The authors suggested that the approach could potentially be generalized to other disease states and immunological phenotypes. HLA typing was unavailable for some donors at each locus, so association tests used only the typed subset. Immune exposure information for the cohort was limited to CMV serostatus. In vitro tests confirmed that a few of the cytomegalovirus-associated TCR beta chains recognize cytomegalovirus antigens. Most CMV-associated TCR beta chains appeared to be HLA-restricted in a later analysis, and the HLA associations seemed to be driven largely by CMV exposure. The presence/absence analyses assumed that sequencing depth was roughly uniform across donors, and that assumption may not be true. Linkage disequilibrium might explain the correlated functional status among segregating V segments, but an unknown experimental factor could not be ruled out. Some IMGT-functional V segments, including TRBV6-2 and TRBV6-3, could not be distinguished by the 87-base-pair reads and were therefore excluded. A further reported finding was that TCR beta sequences accurately predicted the HLA-A and HLA-B alleles for most subjects in the first cohort. Over 15 rarely observed V segments, including chromosome 9 orphons, were excluded from the earlier analysis of some 590 of the donors because counts were too low. In a later analysis, the rate of TCR association differed among HLA loci, with DRB1 alleles having the most associated TCRs and HLA-C alleles having the fewest. In the study, around 160 TCR beta chains were listed as associated with cytomegalovirus. Assigning TCR associations to individual alleles was difficult when HLA alleles, especially DR and DQ, strongly co-occurred. Only TCR beta chains were sequenced in this cohort, and the absence of alpha or paired-chain data limited detectable features. In a later analysis, several top co-occurrence clusters were reported to appear linked to parvovirus B19, influenza, CMV and Epstein-Barr virus. A later analysis found that HLA-associated TCR beta chains were more clonally expanded and had lower generation probabilities than equally common non-associated chains. In a later analysis, around 17,000 TCR beta sequences were associated with specific HLA alleles at a false discovery rate of 0.05. The classifier was reported to diagnose cytomegalovirus status with high specificity and sensitivity in both the original cohort and the validation cohort. Broadly in line with IMGT annotations, most TCR beta V segments showed up in productive rearrangements about 87% or about 30% of the time in an earlier analysis of several hundred of the donors. A cluster of highly shared sequence variants was judged likely to be a technical artifact of the sequencing pipeline.

The cohort was made up of 500 to 800 healthy bone marrow donors. At the time of sampling, all cohort members were nominally healthy, though unrecorded immune exposures were likely present. The donor was CMV seropositive and was included in the group of around 300 seropositive cohort members. Every donor gave a peripheral blood sample, and the peripheral blood mononuclear cells from that sample were used for TCR beta sequencing. The Qiagen DNeasy Blood Extraction Kit was used to extract genomic DNA from the blood cell samples. The CDR3 sequence holds 14 residues, the cysteine and phenylalanine included. The only DNA kept is the CDR3, 42 bases in frame from the first base. V is pared back by 6 bases and J by 1 base, with 12 bases lying between the germline termini. The library was obtained by the immunoSEQ multiplex PCR assay. For the multiplex PCR, a mixture combining 60 forward primers for TCR Vbeta segments and 13 reverse primers for TCR Jbeta segments was used. Amplification of the CDR3 region of rearranged TCR beta genes was performed with a multiplex PCR assay on genomic DNA. The amplified TCR beta libraries were sequenced on the Illumina HiSeq System as 87-base-pair reads. The authors processed their data as follows. In a later analysis, roughly 80 million unique TCR beta chains were counted across the 500 to 850 repertoires, and around 11 million of these chains were shared by at least two donors. Raw reads were error-corrected and collapsed into unique sequences by a nearest-neighbor algorithm in which closely related sequences were merged to remove PCR and sequencing errors. V, D and J gene segments were assigned by aligning CDR3 sequences to IMGT reference sequences. For a sequence to be retained, a match of at least six nucleotides to both a V gene segment and a J gene segment was required. A rearrangement counted as productive if the CDR3 had no stop codons and remained in frame with V and J, and every other rearrangement counted as non-productive. CDR3 was defined by IMGT convention, running from the second conserved V-encoded cysteine to the conserved J-encoded phenylalanine. The earlier analysis of 500 to 600 of the donors excluded sequences that lacked an unambiguous match to a single V gene segment. In an earlier analysis of about 590 of the donors, a V segment was called functional when productive rearrangements were above 56.7%, and segregating when the standard deviation between donors exceeded 5%. To diagnose cytomegalovirus status from the catalog of TCR beta chain sequences, a statistical classification framework was built. V and J gene assignment, in a later analysis, came from comparing TCR nucleotide sequences with IMGT/GENE-DB human TR gene sequences. In a later analysis, CDR3 sequences and most-parsimonious VDJ recombination scenarios were assigned using the TCRdist pipeline. In a later analysis, each TCR beta chain was defined by its CDR3 amino acid sequence together with its V-gene family, and reads without a unique V-gene family were excluded. A later analysis removed 592 highly shared, low-generation-probability nucleotide sequences to deal with suspected cross-contamination and a sequencing artifact. In a later analysis, a clonal expansion index was calculated for each public chain from normalized within-repertoire ranks of inferred template counts. In a later analysis, generation probabilities were computed using a VDJ recombination model fitted to out-of-frame rearrangements, and the results were checked against IGoR. Hypergeometric tests were used in a later analysis to score TCR-TCR, TCR-HLA and TCR-CMV co-occurrence, with a repertoire-size bias correction applied to the TCR pairs. To estimate false discovery rates, a later analysis permuted the HLA or CMV assignments 20 times. In a later analysis, co-occurring TCRs were grouped using DBSCAN, with TCRdist sequence similarity added in when clustering inside HLA-allele-positive subsets. For co-occurrence clustering, repertoires with fewer than 30,000 or more than 120,000 public chains were excluded, along with several repertoires with anomalous nucleotide sharing. In its TCRdb copy, this immuneACCESS table keeps in-frame sequences only and misses some clones. Where compared with another copy, unresolved V genes explain less than half of these, and the others have no known cause. V, J and clone size reflect that table, while D and trimming were determined from the DNA. Present in this sample are almost 200,000 clones, roughly 83% of which were seen just once. Of the sample, about 0.37% is held by the ten largest clones.

A note on this clone: Its antigen is currently not known. No base qualities exist here, and no much larger clone lies one base off it.

The receptor was derived from a male donor in good health and CMV-seropositive. Sequenced sample: PBMCs. The sequence links TRBV6-7 to TRBJ2-5; the D gene is perhaps TRBD2, on 6 matching bases. TRBV6-7 is noted as an ORF with a role that remains uncertain. This receptor has the CDR3 CASSGRESQETQYF. In nucleotide form, the sequence is TGTGCCAGCAGCGGCCGGGAGAGCCAAGAGACCCAGTACTTC.